This T cell receptor beta chain derives from a study of shared clonotypes between healthy human individuals. J gave up 1 base and V 6 bases, and 3 bases lay outside the gene matches. The CDR3 totals 14 residues. The germline CDR1 and CDR2 sequences are MNHEY and SVGAGI. The authors combined CD45RO+ cells with CCR7-negative CD45RA+ TemRA cells as CD8 memory. Assay used: immunoSEQ multiplex PCR; TCRdb lists only in-frame clones, some missing. Here the sample spans some 700,000 clones, roughly 88% being singletons. The clonotype originates from a man between 18 and 35 years old in good health. Some clones in this sample may be carry-over from other donors' samples. Source material: memory CD8+ T cells from PBMCs. This sample's subset: CD45RO+ cells pooled with CCR7-negative TemRA cells. The chain employs TRBV6-5 and TRBJ2-7; 10 positions match TRBD2. CDR3 coding DNA: TGTGCCAGCAGATCTAGCGGGAGTTCCTACGAGCAGTACTTC. Amino acid sequence: CASRSSGSSYEQYF.